The 5 T cell receptor beta chains below were found in one sample sequenced in a study of blood T cell repertoires in COVID-19. Sequencing was performed with immunoSEQ multiplex PCR; in TCRdb, only in-frame clones are kept and a portion is missing. The table lists roughly 250,000 clones, approximately 81% of them singletons. Sequencing used peripheral blood. The receptors stem from a woman in her sixties with active or convalescent COVID-19.

The J gene is TRBJ1-1, the V gene TRBV5-1, with a possible D match to TRBD1 (5 bases). V lost 4 bases, J lost 1 base, and 11 bases lay in between. The CDR3 loop spans 14 amino acids. CDR1 SGHRS and CDR2 YFSETQ come from the germline V gene. Here the CDR3 DNA reads TGCGCCAGCAGCCCCCAGGGTAGGAACACTGAAGCTTTCTTT. Its protein product is CASSPQGRNTEAFF.

This clone has just a few counts. The CDR3 region is CASSLGSRTGNSPLHF. The CDR3 DNA reads TGTGCCAGCAGCTTAGGGTCCCGGACAGGGAATTCACCCCTCCACTTT. This chain links TRBV7-6 with TRBJ1-6; 8 bases align to TRBD1. Per germline, CDR1 SGHVS and CDR2 FNYEAQ. Trimming at V came to 1 base and at J to 7 bases, leaving 6 bases not matched to a gene. The CDR3 runs 16 residues. Filled out from reference TRBV7-6 and TRBJ1-6, the complete variable domain reads GAGVSQSPRYKVTKRGQDVALRCDPISGHVSLYWYRQALGQGPEFLTYFNYEAQQDKSGLPNDRFSAERPEGSISTLTIQRTEQRDSAMYRCASSLGSRTGNSPLHFGNGTRLTVT.

The gene calls are TRBV10-3 and TRBJ2-1, with D maybe TRBD2 (7 bases). CDR3 length: 16 amino acids. Trimming shortened V by 4 bases and J by 6 bases, and 19 bases separated the two germline ends. Germline CDR1 ENHRY, CDR2 SYGVKD. The CDR3 DNA reads as TGTGCCATCAGTGGCGGGGAGGGGGTGATTCGCAATGAGCAGTTCTTC. It encodes CAISGGEGVIRNEQFF.

This rearrangement joins TRBV27 to TRBJ2-7; 8 bases agree with TRBD1. The junction had 10 bases not matched to a gene; V was cut back by 4 bases and J by 5 bases. CDR1 is MNHEY, CDR2 SMNVEV, per germline (reference sequence). The CDR3 is made up of 15 amino acids. The CDR3 coding sequence is TGTGCCAGCAGTTCCGGACAGGGTGGGATAGACGAGCAGTACTTC. Protein: CASSSGQGGIDEQYF.

The V gene is TRBV5-1, the J gene TRBJ2-1; TRBD2 matches at 8 bases. In germline, CDR1 is SGHRS, CDR2 YFSETQ. The CDR3 has 15 amino acids. Trimming cost V 4 bases and J 6 bases; bases outside gene matches: 9. In nucleotides, the CDR3 is TGCGCCAGCAGCCTATCCGGGACTAGGTCCAATGAGCAGTTCTTC. This translates into CASSLSGTRSNEQFF.